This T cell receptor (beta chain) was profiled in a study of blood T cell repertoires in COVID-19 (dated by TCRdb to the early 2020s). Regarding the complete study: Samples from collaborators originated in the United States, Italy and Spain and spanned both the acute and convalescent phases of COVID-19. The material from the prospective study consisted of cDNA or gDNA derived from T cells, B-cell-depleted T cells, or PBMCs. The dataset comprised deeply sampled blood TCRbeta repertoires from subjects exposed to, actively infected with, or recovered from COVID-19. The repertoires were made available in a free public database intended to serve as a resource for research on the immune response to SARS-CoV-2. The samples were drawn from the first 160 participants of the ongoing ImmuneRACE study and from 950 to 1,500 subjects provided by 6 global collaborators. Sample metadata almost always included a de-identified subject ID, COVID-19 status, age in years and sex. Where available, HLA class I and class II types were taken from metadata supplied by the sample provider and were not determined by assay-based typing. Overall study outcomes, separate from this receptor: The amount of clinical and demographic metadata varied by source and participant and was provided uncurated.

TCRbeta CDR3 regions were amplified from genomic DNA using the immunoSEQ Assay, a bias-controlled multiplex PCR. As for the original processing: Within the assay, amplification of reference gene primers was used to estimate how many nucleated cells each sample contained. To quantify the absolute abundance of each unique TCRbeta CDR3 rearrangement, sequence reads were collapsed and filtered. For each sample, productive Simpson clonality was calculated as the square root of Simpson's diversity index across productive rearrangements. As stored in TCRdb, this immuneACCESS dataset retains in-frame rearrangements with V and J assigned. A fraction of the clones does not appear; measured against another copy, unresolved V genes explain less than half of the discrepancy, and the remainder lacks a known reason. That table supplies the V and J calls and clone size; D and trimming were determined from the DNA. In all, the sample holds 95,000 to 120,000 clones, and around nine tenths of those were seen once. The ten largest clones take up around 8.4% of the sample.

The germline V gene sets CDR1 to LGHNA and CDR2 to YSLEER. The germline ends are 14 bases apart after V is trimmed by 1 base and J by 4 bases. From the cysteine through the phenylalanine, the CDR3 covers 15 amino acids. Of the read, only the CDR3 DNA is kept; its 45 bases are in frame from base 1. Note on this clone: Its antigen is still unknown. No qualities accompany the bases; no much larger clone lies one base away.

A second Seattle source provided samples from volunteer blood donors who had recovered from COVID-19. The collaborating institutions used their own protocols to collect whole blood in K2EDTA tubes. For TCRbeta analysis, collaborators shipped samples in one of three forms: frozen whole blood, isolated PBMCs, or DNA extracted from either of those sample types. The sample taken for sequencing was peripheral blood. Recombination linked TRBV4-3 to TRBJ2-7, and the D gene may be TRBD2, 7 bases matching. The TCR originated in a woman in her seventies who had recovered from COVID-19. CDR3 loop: CASSQGRGAVYEQYF. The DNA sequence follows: TGCGCCAGCAGCCAAGGTCGGGGGGCCGTGTACGAGCAGTACTTC.